A selection of T cell receptor beta chains follows, all from one sample in a study of blood T cell repertoires in COVID-19. Clones were sequenced by immunoSEQ multiplex PCR, and TCRdb holds only the in-frame ones, with some missing. Here the sample spans more than 300,000 clones, around four fifths being singletons. Input material: peripheral blood. The receptors originated from a woman between 45 and 65 years old with acute or convalescent COVID-19. The CDR3 runs from the conserved cysteine through the conserved F or W. The D gene is left open where the match is weak. Clone size is shown for a subset of rows, as once, few, many or a class of expanded clone.

>TRBD1|NA|TRBJ1-5|TRBV9
TGTGCCAGCAGCGACAGGGGGCTGGAGCCCCAGCATTTT
CASSDRGLEPQHF
>TRBD1|once|TRBJ2-2|TRBV19
TGTGCCAGTAGTAACCGGGACAGGGGATACACCGGGGAGCTGTTTTTT
CASSNRDRGYTGELFF
>TRBD2|NA|TRBJ2-3|TRBV18
TGTGCCAGCTCACCAGGACCGGGACTAGCGGGGGGAAGGGATACGCAGTATTTT
CASSPGPGLAGGRDTQYF
>TRBD2|NA|TRBJ2-5|TRBV30
TGTGCCTGGTGGGAAGGACTAGCGGTTTTCGAAGAGACCCAGTACTTC
CAWWEGLAVFEETQYF
>NA|NA|TRBJ1-3|TRBV13
TGTGCCAGCAGCTTGGGGGGGCTCTACCGAAACACCATATATTTT
CASSLGGLYRNTIYF
>TRBD1|NA|TRBJ1-2|TRBV5-1
TGCGCCAGCAGCTCGACAGGGGGCGAGGACTATGGCTACACCTTC
CASSSTGGEDYGYTF
>NA|NA|TRBJ2-7|TRBV7-9
TGTGCCAGCAGCTTAATTAGCGACTCCTACGAGCAGTACTTC
CASSLISDSYEQYF
>NA|NA|TRBJ1-2|TRBV5-1
TGCGCCAGCAGGGCGAGGGTGGAAAACTATGGCTACACCTTC
CASRARVENYGYTF
>NA|NA|TRBJ1-6|TRBV15
TGTGCCACCAGCGGGACGGGACTCTCACCCCTCCACTTT
CATSGTGLSPLHF
>TRBD1|NA|TRBJ2-2|TRBV5-6
TGTGCCAGCAGCTTGGGGCCAGGGGGAAACACCGGGGAGCTGTTTTTT
CASSLGPGGNTGELFF
>TRBD1|NA|TRBJ2-3|TRBV9
TGTGCCAGCAGCGCCGAACAGGGGGGCATAGATACGCAGTATTTT
CASSAEQGGIDTQYF
>TRBD1|few|TRBJ1-4|TRBV30
TGTGCCCGGGGGACAGGGGACGAAAAACTGTTTTTT
CARGTGDEKLFF
>TRBD2|NA|TRBJ2-7|TRBV7-8
TGTGCCAGCAGCTTACTAGCGGGGAACTACGAGCAGTACTTC
CASSLLAGNYEQYF
>NA|few|TRBJ2-5|TRBV20-1
TGCAGTGCTAGGCCGGAGGCGACCCAGTACTTC
CSARPEATQYF
>TRBD1|NA|TRBJ1-2|TRBV18
TGTGCCAGCTCACCAACCAATGACAGGGATAACTATGGCTACACCTTC
CASSPTNDRDNYGYTF
>TRBD2|once|TRBJ2-1|TRBV27
TGTGCCAGCAGCCCTACTAGCGGGTACAATGAGCAGTTCTTC
CASSPTSGYNEQFF
>TRBD1|NA|TRBJ2-1|TRBV6-2/TRBV6-3
TGTGCCAGCAGTGCCGACAGGGGGTTTCTATACAATGAGCAGTTCTTC
CASSADRGFLYNEQFF
>NA|NA|TRBJ1-4|TRBV5-1
TGCGCCAGCAGCCCGGACAGCGCAAATGAAAAACTGTTTTTT
CASSPDSANEKLFF
>NA|NA|TRBJ2-7|TRBV6-6
TGTGCCAGCAGACCCGGGGTTCCATCCTACGAGCAGTACTTC
CASRPGVPSYEQYF
>TRBD1|NA|TRBJ1-2|TRBV5-1
TGCGCCAGCAGCTTAGGTACAGGGGGAGCCTATGGCTACACCTTC
CASSLGTGGAYGYTF
>NA|NA|TRBJ2-5|TRBV3-1/TRBV3-2
TGTGCCAGCAGCCAGGGGGCGGACGGGACCCAGTACTTC
CASSQGADGTQYF
>TRBD1|NA|TRBJ2-5|TRBV5-4
TGTGCCAGCAGAACCGGGACAGGCCTTCAAGAGACCCAGTACTTC
CASRTGTGLQETQYF
>TRBD1|NA|TRBJ1-1|TRBV18
TGTGCCAGCTCAACGACAGGGAGAGGGTACACTGAAGCTTTCTTT
CASSTTGRGYTEAFF
>TRBD2|NA|TRBJ2-2|TRBV9
TGTGCCAGCAGCCTAAGGGTAGGGCTAGCGGGAGTCACCGGGGAGCTGTTTTTT
CASSLRVGLAGVTGELFF
>NA|NA|TRBJ2-1|TRBV4-2
TGTGCCAGCAGCCGGAGCGCCTCCTACAATGAGCAGTTCTTC
CASSRSASYNEQFF
>NA|once|TRBJ2-1|TRBV5-1
TGCGCCAGCAGCCCTTTTCCGGGACAAAGCTCCTACAATGAGCAGTTCTTC
CASSPFPGQSSYNEQFF
>NA|NA|TRBJ1-4|TRBV2
TGTGCCAGCAGACAGGGCCAAAATGAAAAACTGTTTTTT
CASRQGQNEKLFF
>NA|NA|TRBJ2-7|TRBV9
TGTGCCAGCAGCGTAGGGTCGGTGGCGGGGCCGCGGTTCGAGCAGTACTTC
CASSVGSVAGPRFEQYF
>NA|NA|TRBJ2-1|TRBV19
TGTGCCAGTAGTCCCCCCGCGGGCGTTGCCTACAATGAGCAGTTCTTC
CASSPPAGVAYNEQFF
>TRBD1|NA|TRBJ1-1|TRBV9
TGTGCCAGCAGCGTGGGGCAGGGGGCTGGGAACACTGAAGCTTTCTTT
CASSVGQGAGNTEAFF
>NA|NA|TRBJ2-3|TRBV6-5
TGTGCCAGCAGGTATCAAGCGCGCGGCACAGATACGCAGTATTTT
CASRYQARGTDTQYF
>NA|few|TRBJ2-1|TRBV12-5
TGTGCTAGTGGTCGGAGACTATACAATGAGCAGTTCTTC
CASGRRLYNEQFF
>TRBD2|NA|TRBJ2-7|TRBV9
TGTGCCAGCGGCGTAGCGACAGCGGGAGGCGAGCAGTACTTC
CASGVATAGGEQYF
>NA|NA|TRBJ2-1|TRBV12-5
TGTGCTAGTGGTTCGAGAGTCCGGGGAGGAAACAATGAGCAGTTCTTC
CASGSRVRGGNNEQFF
>NA|NA|TRBJ1-3|TRBV18
TGTGCCAGCTCACCACTTTCAGATCTCTCTGGAAACACCATATATTTT
CASSPLSDLSGNTIYF
>NA|NA|TRBJ1-5|TRBV5-6
TGTGCCAGCAGCTTGTTTGGGGAGTTGAGTCAGCCCCAGCATTTT
CASSLFGELSQPQHF
>NA|NA|TRBJ1-6|TRBV25-1
TGTGCCAGTACAAATTCACCCCTCCACTTT
CASTNSPLHF
>NA|NA|TRBJ2-7|TRBV6-5
TGTGCCAGCAGTTACGGGAGTGGATCCTACGAGCAGTACTTC
CASSYGSGSYEQYF
>TRBD2|NA|TRBJ2-7|TRBV30
TGTGCCTGGAGTGGGCCGGGACTAGCGGCGAGCTCCTACGAGCAGTACTTC
CAWSGPGLAASSYEQYF
>TRBD2|NA|TRBJ2-1|TRBV29-1
TGCAGCGTTGACGCCGCAAGAGCGGGGGCCCGGACGGGTGAGCAGTTCTTC
CSVDAARAGARTGEQFF
>NA|NA|TRBJ1-6|TRBV19
TGTGCCAGTAGTATAGGCCTCAGGGGTTCACCCCTCCACTTT
CASSIGLRGSPLHF
>NA|NA|TRBJ2-1|TRBV6-5
TGTGCCAGCAGTTACCTGAGGGAGCAGTTCTTC
CASSYLREQFF
>TRBD2|once|TRBJ2-5|TRBV6-1
TGTGCCAGCAGTGAGGAGCCGGGGGGGACCCAGTACTTC
CASSEEPGGTQYF
>NA|NA|TRBJ2-1|TRBV6-4
TGTGCCAGCAGTGACTCGACAGAAAATGAGCAGTTCTTC
CASSDSTENEQFF
>TRBD1|NA|TRBJ2-2|TRBV7-2
TGTGCCAGCAGCCCACCGGGACAGCTGAACACCGGGGAGCTGTTTTTT
CASSPPGQLNTGELFF
>TRBD1|NA|TRBJ1-2|TRBV5-1
TGCGCCAGCAGCCCCGGGGACAGGGAGATGCTTGGCTACACCTTC
CASSPGDREMLGYTF
>NA|NA|TRBJ2-3|TRBV5-1
TGCGCCAGCAGCTTATTAGCATTGGTGGAGGGTACAGATACGCAGTATTTT
CASSLLALVEGTDTQYF
>NA|once|TRBJ1-1|TRBV5-1
TGCGCCAGCAGCTTGAGCGGCGGACTGAACACTGAAGCTTTCTTT
CASSLSGGLNTEAFF
>NA|once|TRBJ1-1|TRBV7-2
TGTGCCAGCAGCCCCCAGGGACTTGGGTTGAACACTGAAGCTTTCTTT
CASSPQGLGLNTEAFF
>TRBD1|NA|TRBJ2-5|TRBV7-2
TGTGCCAGCACCCTGGACAGGGGAGAGACCCAGTACTTC
CASTLDRGETQYF
>TRBD2|NA|TRBJ2-1|TRBV14
TGTGCCAGCAGCCCTTGGACTAGCGGGGGCCTTTACAATGAGCAGTTCTTC
CASSPWTSGGLYNEQFF
>NA|NA|TRBJ2-3|TRBV5-4
TGTGCCAGCAGCTTAGTAGCGGCAGATACGCAGTATTTT
CASSLVAADTQYF
>NA|NA|TRBJ1-1|TRBV5-1
TGCGCCAGCAGCTTGGGAGGATCCCCTGAAGCTTTCTTT
CASSLGGSPEAFF
>TRBD1|NA|TRBJ1-1|TRBV28
TGTGCCACCCGGACAGGAGGGGTTAAGACTGAAGCTTTCTTT
CATRTGGVKTEAFF
>TRBD1|NA|TRBJ2-3|TRBV7-2
TGTGCCAGCAGCTTACCCGACAGGGGGCCGCAGTATTTT
CASSLPDRGPQYF